The 28 T cell receptor beta chains presented below share a single source sample, sequenced in a study of T cell responses to AZD1222 COVID-19 vaccine. TCRdb's table, derived via immunoSEQ multiplex PCR, lists solely in-frame clones and lacks some. Among about 120,000 clones listed, approximately 84% were seen once. The specimen was peripheral blood, collected on day 0 of AZD1222 vaccination. All receptors derive from an adult in good health.

The CDR3 coding sequence is TGTGCCAGCAGTTACACCGGGACAGGTGAAGCTTTCTTT. This codes for CASSYTGTGEAFF. The chain couples TRBV6-5 to TRBJ1-1, with TRBD1 matching over 8 bases. The CDR3 contains 13 residues. V was clipped by 2 bases and J by 7 bases; unmatched bases: 3. The V gene's germline CDR1 is MNHEY and CDR2 SVGAGI.

The gene calls are TRBV3-1 (or the pseudogene TRBV3-2) and TRBJ1-1; D is unresolved. The ends were cut back, 5 bases at V and 1 base at J, with 11 bases in the middle. Germline values: CDR1 LGHDT, CDR2 YNNKEL (reference sequence). CDR3 size: 14 residues. The CDR3 loop is CASSSLGRNTEAFF. As DNA, the CDR3 is TGTGCCAGCAGCTCTCTTGGTAGGAACACTGAAGCTTTCTTT.

V and J are TRBV2 and TRBJ1-1, with TRBD1 as a possible D gene (6 bases). Germline V CDR1 and CDR2: SNHLY, FYNNEI. The CDR3 extends over 13 amino acids. The V end lost 4 bases, the J end lost 0 bases, and 6 bases lay between the germline ends. The CDR3 protein is CASSGQVNTEAFF. CDR3 nucleotides: TGTGCCAGCAGTGGACAGGTGAACACTGAAGCTTTCTTT.

This clone appeared a single time. The chain uses TRBV2 and TRBJ1-4; tentatively, D is TRBD1 (5 bases). V shed 6 bases and J shed 7 bases, with 9 bases lying between them. Germline lookup yields CDR1 SNHLY and CDR2 FYNNEI. This CDR3 is built from 12 residues. Written as DNA, the CDR3 is TGTGCCAGCAGCCAGGGAGGTGAAAAACTGTTTTTT. As protein: CASSQGGEKLFF.

J is TRBJ2-7 and V is TRBV6-5; TRBD2 is a possible D gene (5 bases). V gave up 5 bases and J gave up 7 bases, with 15 bases separating them. Germline-derived CDR1 and CDR2 are MNHEY and SVGAGI. The CDR3 contains 13 residues. CDR3 residues: CASSSQRTGEQYF. CDR3 coding DNA: TGTGCCAGCAGTAGCCAACGTACGGGGGAGCAGTACTTC.

The DNA for the CDR3 is TGTGCCAGCAGGCCCGTGTCTGGGCCCTACGAGCAGTACTTC. It yields the protein CASRPVSGPYEQYF. The chain carries TRBV2 and TRBJ2-7; no clear D. CDR3 size: 14 residues. Germline lookup yields CDR1 SNHLY and CDR2 FYNNEI. Trimming took 6 bases from V and 2 from J, leaving 14 bases between them.

The chain uses TRBV18 and TRBJ1-1; D gene ambiguous. Germline CDR1 reads KGHSH; CDR2 reads LQKENI. This CDR3 is built from 12 residues. Trimming left V 3 bases short and J 6 bases short, with 8 bases between. The CDR3 loop reads CASSPTASEAFF. The CDR3 DNA is TGTGCCAGCTCACCTACAGCATCTGAAGCTTTCTTT. The full variable domain, in which reference TRBV18 and TRBJ1-1 provide the parts outside the CDR3, is NAGVMQNPRHLVRRRGQEARLRCSPMKGHSHVYWYRQLPEEGLKFMVYLQKENIIDESGMPKERFSAEFPKEGPSILRIQQVVRGDSAAYFCASSPTASEAFFGQGTRLTVV.

CDR3 region: CASSGSTGPEKLFF. The CDR3 DNA follows: TGTGCCAGCAGTGGGTCGACAGGGCCTGAAAAACTGTTTTTT. This rearrangement joins TRBV2 to TRBJ1-4, with TRBD1 matching 7 bases. The CDR3 spans 14 residues. Trimming took 4 bases from V and 7 from J; bases not matched to a gene: 6. Germline V CDR1 and CDR2: SNHLY, FYNNEI.

The CDR3 region has the DNA TGCAGCGTTGACTACCGGGACAACTATGGCTACACCTTC. It is translated as CSVDYRDNYGYTF. The genes are TRBV29-1 and TRBJ1-2; maybe TRBD1 (5 bases). The germline V gene has CDR1 SQVTM and CDR2 ANQGSEA. This CDR3 has 13 amino acids. Trimming removed 3 bases at V and 2 bases at J, with 10 bases between.

This chain joins TRBV5-4 and TRBJ2-3; D may be TRBD2 (5 bases). CDR1 and CDR2 from the germline V gene are SGHNT and YYREEE (reference sequence). The CDR3 covers 14 residues. Deletions cut 3 bases from V and 2 bases from J, with 10 bases between. The CDR3 nucleotides read TGTGCCAGCAGCTCCCCCCGGGACACAGATACGCAGTATTTT. It specifies CASSSPRDTDTQYF.

The chain is built from TRBV18 and TRBJ1-3, with 8 bases lining up with TRBD1. This CDR3 comprises 16 residues. With 6 bases clipped from V and 0 bases from J, the junction kept 7 bases outside the gene matches. Germline CDR1 is KGHSH and CDR2 is LQKENI. CDR3 amino acids: CASSPRTGSSGNTIYF. The CDR3 nucleotides read TGTGCCAGCTCCCCAAGGACAGGGAGCTCTGGAAACACCATATATTTT.

V gene TRBV4-2 combines with J gene TRBJ1-2, with 7 bases that match TRBD1. CDR1 is LGHNA and CDR2 is YNFKEQ in the germline V gene. The CDR3 spans 17 residues. The ends lost 0 bases at V and 4 bases at J; junction bases unmatched: 11. CDR3 sequence reads: CASSQDTGQKVLYGYTF. The CDR3 region has the DNA TGTGCCAGCAGCCAAGATACGGGACAGAAGGTGCTCTATGGCTACACCTTC.

This clone occurred a few times. This sequence joins TRBV27 and TRBJ2-5; D may be TRBD2 (6 bases). Looked up from germline, CDR1 is MNHEY and CDR2 is SMNVEV (reference sequence). V was pared by 2 bases and J by 4 bases, with 11 bases between. This CDR3 is 14 amino acids long. In DNA form, the CDR3 reads TGTGCCAGCAGTTTAAGGTCAGCGGGAGAGACCCAGTACTTC. Protein sequence: CASSLRSAGETQYF.

This chain uses TRBV10-3 with TRBJ2-1; D ambiguous. The germline V and J ends were trimmed by 4 bases and 7 bases, with 14 bases remaining between them. CDR3 length: 14 amino acids. CDR1 is ENHRY, CDR2 SYGVKD, per germline. In nucleotides, the CDR3 is TGTGCCATCAGTGGCGTTGCAGGTGGGAATGAGCAGTTCTTC. Translating it yields CAISGVAGGNEQFF.

The chain is built from TRBV29-1 and TRBJ2-7, with D perhaps being TRBD1 or TRBD2 (5 bases each). Germline V CDR1 and CDR2: SQVTM, ANQGSEA. This CDR3 is built from 14 residues. V lost 4 bases, J lost 2 bases, and 15 bases lay in between. CDR3 coding DNA: TGCAGCGTTGGTAGAGTTGGGACGACCTACGAGCAGTACTTC. It codes for CSVGRVGTTYEQYF.

The V gene is TRBV10-3, the J gene TRBJ1-2, with D possibly being TRBD1 (6 bases). Germline V lookup: CDR1 ENHRY, CDR2 SYGVKD. V was shortened by 6 bases and J by 8 bases, with 16 bases between the two germline ends. The CDR3 has 13 residues. CDR3 coding DNA: TGTGCCATCAGCACCCCAGGGGAGGAGGGCTACACCTTC. Translating gives CAISTPGEEGYTF.

The chain couples TRBV14 to TRBJ1-4; TRBD1 aligns across 10 bases. The germline CDR1 and CDR2 sequences are SGHDN and FVKESK. CDR3 length equals 16 residues. Unmatched junction bases numbered 13, after V lost 4 bases and J lost 11 bases. CDR3 nucleotides: TGTGCCAGCAGCCCGGTTCATGGGACAGGGGTGCAGAAACTGTTTTTT. As protein: CASSPVHGTGVQKLFF.

The chain employs TRBV6-5 and TRBJ1-1, with 8 nucleotides matching TRBD1. The J segment lost 0 bases and the V segment lost 7 bases, leaving 4 bases of the junction unmatched. Germline V lookup: CDR1 MNHEY, CDR2 SVGAGI. The CDR3 extends over 14 amino acids. The CDR3 here is CASTGQGLNTEAFF. CDR3 bases: TGTGCCAGCACCGGACAGGGTTTGAACACTGAAGCTTTCTTT.

V and J are TRBV14 and TRBJ1-2; D not certain. Germline V gene lookup returns CDR1 SGHDN and CDR2 FVKESK. The CDR3 loop spans 13 amino acids. V lost 6 bases and J 0 bases, leaving 8 bases between the germline ends. Here the CDR3 reads CASSLSSNYGYTF. As DNA, the CDR3 is TGTGCCAGCAGTCTAAGCTCTAACTATGGCTACACCTTC.

This sequence joins TRBV28 and TRBJ2-2; tentatively, D is TRBD1 (6 bases). V was clipped by 2 bases and J by 1 base, with 14 bases between them. The CDR3 spans 17 residues. CDR1 and CDR2 from the germline V gene are MDHEN and SYDVKM. The CDR3 nucleotides read TGTGCCAGCAGTTTACCCTCCTTACAGGGGAACACCGGGGAGCTGTTTTTT. Translated: CASSLPSLQGNTGELFF.

The chain links TRBV5-5 to TRBJ1-2; perhaps TRBD1 as D (5 bases). Trimming cost V 2 bases and J 4 bases, with 9 bases left between them. CDR1 and CDR2 (germline): SGHKS, YYEKEE (reference sequence). The CDR3 is made up of 13 amino acids. CDR3 in DNA: TGTGCCAGCAGCTTCCAGGGTACCTATGGCTACACCTTC. Its translation: CASSFQGTYGYTF.

This sequence joins TRBV11-2 and TRBJ2-3; tentatively, D is TRBD2 (6 bases). V was clipped by 5 bases and J by 6 bases, with 18 bases between them. The length of the CDR3 is 15 residues. From germline, CDR1 is SGHAT and CDR2 FQNNGV. This CDR3 is CASSAGLHHTDTQYF. The CDR3 nucleotides read TGTGCCAGCAGCGCGGGACTGCACCACACCGATACGCAGTATTTT.

The V gene is TRBV5-4, the J gene TRBJ2-3; tentative D call: TRBD1 (5 bases). Germline CDR1 is SGHNT and CDR2 is YYREEE (reference sequence). The CDR3 covers 17 residues. Trimming removed 0 bases at V and 3 bases at J, with 17 bases between. The CDR3, as DNA: TGTGCCAGCAGCTTGGATCAGGGCGGCATGGGAACAGATACGCAGTATTTT. Translating it yields CASSLDQGGMGTDTQYF.

This chain joins TRBV6-2 or TRBV6-3 and TRBJ2-6; no definite D call. The V gene's germline CDR1 is MNHEY and CDR2 SVGEGT. V lost 4 bases to trimming and J lost 0 bases, with 7 bases between them. The CDR3 loop spans 15 amino acids. CDR3 sequence: CASSSRPSGANVLTF. The DNA for the CDR3 is TGTGCCAGCAGTTCACGGCCCTCTGGGGCCAACGTCCTGACTTTC.

DNA of the CDR3: TGTGCCAGCAGTCCGAGACAGGGGCAAGCTTTCTTT. Translating gives CASSPRQGQAFF. V and J are TRBV12-3 or TRBV12-4 and TRBJ1-1; 8 bases map to TRBD1. This CDR3 comprises 12 residues. J gave up 9 bases and V 5 bases, and 5 bases lay outside the gene matches.

This rearrangement joins TRBV5-1 to TRBJ2-1; TRBD1 matches at 7 bases. Per the germline V gene, CDR1 is SGHRS and CDR2 is YFSETQ. This CDR3 has 14 residues. Trimming cost V 2 bases and J 5 bases; bases outside gene matches: 4. The CDR3 loop reads CASSLGTVHNEQFF. CDR3 coding DNA: TGCGCCAGCAGCTTAGGGACAGTTCACAATGAGCAGTTCTTC. Full variable domain (missing parts from reference TRBV5-1 and TRBJ2-1): KAGVTQTPRYLIKTRGQQVTLSCSPISGHRSVSWYQQTPGQGLQFLFEYFSETQRNKGNFPGRFSGRQFSNSRSEMNVSTLELGDSALYLCASSLGTVHNEQFFGPGTRLTVL.

The table lists this clone with a count of one. This chain uses TRBV6-5 with TRBJ2-5; 10 nucleotides align to TRBD2. V shed 2 bases, J shed 9 bases, and the junction held 9 bases outside the gene matches. CDR3 size: 15 residues. Germline V gene lookup returns CDR1 MNHEY and CDR2 SVGAGI. This CDR3 reads CASSYLPGLAPAQYF. CDR3 sequence (DNA): TGTGCCAGCAGTTACCTCCCGGGACTAGCGCCAGCCCAGTACTTC.

CDR3 sequence reads: CASSQRPGLAANTGELFF. In DNA, the CDR3 is TGTGCCAGCAGCCAAAGACCGGGACTAGCGGCCAACACCGGGGAGCTGTTTTTT. The chain links TRBV7-9 to TRBJ2-2, with 11 bases lining up with TRBD2. V trimming: 5 bases; J trimming: 2 bases; junction bases outside the gene matches: 10. Germline-derived CDR1 and CDR2 are SEHNR and FQNEAQ (reference sequence). This CDR3 has 18 amino acids.